These T cell receptor beta chains were read from a single sample in a study of blood T cells in healthy people across ages. A single record per CDR3 protein comes from TCRdb applying MiXCR to the 5' RACE reads. The sample includes some 1 million distinct CDR3 sequences, under 55% seen only once; the top ten take about 19%. Material: blood. These receptors were taken from a woman aged 55-69 years in good health. Each CDR3 is given with its conserved first and last residue. Each record gives: D gene, J gene, clone size, V gene, CDR3 DNA, CDR3 protein. The D gene is left open where the match is weak. Size is stated for part of the rows, as once, few or many counts, or as a class when the clone is expanded.

d_call: NA; j_call: TRBJ2-5; clone_size: many; v_call: TRBV20-1; cdr3_nt: TGCAGTGCTAGAGAAAAGGTCAGGCAAGAGACCCAGTACTTC; cdr3_aa: CSAREKVRQETQYF
d_call: NA; j_call: TRBJ1-2; clone_size: few; v_call: TRBV12-3/TRBV12-4; cdr3_nt: TGTGCCAGCAGCCGGACAGCGTATGGCTACACCTTC; cdr3_aa: CASSRTAYGYTF
d_call: NA; j_call: TRBJ2-7; clone_size: NA; v_call: TRBV9; cdr3_nt: TGTGCCAGCAGCGTAGGGGTAGGGGGACTATACGAGCAGTACTTC; cdr3_aa: CASSVGVGGLYEQYF
d_call: TRBD2; j_call: TRBJ2-6; clone_size: NA; v_call: TRBV6-1; cdr3_nt: TGTGCCAGCTGGGGGTCGGGGGGACCTCCTACTGGGGCCAACGACCTGACTTTC; cdr3_aa: CASWGSGGPPTGANDLTF
d_call: TRBD2; j_call: TRBJ2-1; clone_size: few; v_call: TRBV10-3; cdr3_nt: TGTGCCATCAGTCTAGCGGGTAATGAGCAGTTCTTC; cdr3_aa: CAISLAGNEQFF
d_call: TRBD1; j_call: TRBJ2-1; clone_size: few; v_call: TRBV5-1; cdr3_nt: TGCGCCAGCAGCTTGGGGGACAGGGCCAATGAGCAGTTCTTC; cdr3_aa: CASSLGDRANEQFF
d_call: NA; j_call: TRBJ2-1; clone_size: NA; v_call: TRBV4-2; cdr3_nt: TGTGCCAGCAGCCAAGACGACCGGACAGTGGGCAATGAGCAGTTCTTC; cdr3_aa: CASSQDDRTVGNEQFF
d_call: NA; j_call: TRBJ2-1; clone_size: NA; v_call: TRBV20-1; cdr3_nt: TGCAGTGCTGCGGGATTCCAAGAGACCCAGTTCTTC; cdr3_aa: CSAAGFQETQFF
d_call: TRBD1; j_call: TRBJ2-7; clone_size: few; v_call: TRBV20-1; cdr3_nt: TGCAGTGCTAGAGGTGGGACAGGGTCCTACGAGCAGTACTTC; cdr3_aa: CSARGGTGSYEQYF
d_call: NA; j_call: TRBJ1-2; clone_size: NA; v_call: TRBV7-3; cdr3_nt: TGTGCCAGCAGCCCGGACACCTTC; cdr3_aa: CASSPDTF
d_call: TRBD2; j_call: TRBJ2-1; clone_size: NA; v_call: TRBV9; cdr3_nt: TGTGCCAGCAGCGCGATGACTAGCGGGGAATACAATGAGCAGTTCTTC; cdr3_aa: CASSAMTSGEYNEQFF
d_call: NA; j_call: TRBJ2-7; clone_size: NA; v_call: TRBV7-9; cdr3_nt: TGTGCCAGCAGCTTAGATCCGTGGACCTACGAGCAGTACTTC; cdr3_aa: CASSLDPWTYEQYF
d_call: NA; j_call: TRBJ2-7; clone_size: NA; v_call: TRBV4-2; cdr3_nt: TGTGCCAGCAGCCAAGAACCCCACGGGAGAAGCCCCTACGAGCAGTACTTC; cdr3_aa: CASSQEPHGRSPYEQYF
d_call: NA; j_call: TRBJ1-5; clone_size: few; v_call: TRBV29-1; cdr3_nt: TGCAGCGTTGAGACAGCTAATCAGCCCCAGCATTTT; cdr3_aa: CSVETANQPQHF
d_call: NA; j_call: TRBJ1-1; clone_size: NA; v_call: TRBV5-1; cdr3_nt: TGCGCCAGCAGCCGCGCGGGCCCCTCTCAGACCACTGAAGCTTTCTTT; cdr3_aa: CASSRAGPSQTTEAFF
d_call: NA; j_call: TRBJ1-2; clone_size: few; v_call: TRBV5-4; cdr3_nt: TGTGCCAGCAGCTTGGCCCAGGGGCAAAATGGCTACACCTTC; cdr3_aa: CASSLAQGQNGYTF
d_call: NA; j_call: TRBJ2-1; clone_size: NA; v_call: TRBV6-4; cdr3_nt: TGTGCCAGCAGTGGAGATTGGGGGCTAGGGAAGTTCTTC; cdr3_aa: CASSGDWGLGKFF
d_call: NA; j_call: TRBJ2-1; clone_size: few; v_call: TRBV7-2; cdr3_nt: TGTGCCAGCAGCTTATTTACAGCCCTGTGTGGGAGGGGGAATGAGCAGTTCTTC; cdr3_aa: CASSLFTALCGRGNEQFF
d_call: TRBD1; j_call: TRBJ2-1; clone_size: few; v_call: TRBV29-1; cdr3_nt: TGCAGCGTGGGGACAGATAGCCATGAGCAGTTCTTC; cdr3_aa: CSVGTDSHEQFF
d_call: NA; j_call: TRBJ2-7; clone_size: few; v_call: TRBV7-7; cdr3_nt: TGTGCCAGCAGCTTAGGGGAAAATTACTACGAGCAGTACTTC; cdr3_aa: CASSLGENYYEQYF
d_call: NA; j_call: TRBJ1-2; clone_size: few; v_call: TRBV27; cdr3_nt: TGTGCCAGCAGTCCCGCCGGGTCTGTTTTAATCTATGGCTACACCTTC; cdr3_aa: CASSPAGSVLIYGYTF
d_call: NA; j_call: TRBJ2-4; clone_size: NA; v_call: TRBV11-2; cdr3_nt: TGTGCCAGCAGCTTCCTCCCGGGATACATTCAGTACTTC; cdr3_aa: CASSFLPGYIQYF
d_call: NA; j_call: TRBJ2-5; clone_size: NA; v_call: TRBV19; cdr3_nt: TGTGCCAGTAGAGGGAAAGACAGGGAGGGGACCCAGTACTTC; cdr3_aa: CASRGKDREGTQYF
d_call: NA; j_call: TRBJ2-3; clone_size: NA; v_call: TRBV3-1; cdr3_nt: TGTGCCAGCAGCCAAGCAGACAGGCTCTTCACAGATACGCAGTATTTT; cdr3_aa: CASSQADRLFTDTQYF
d_call: NA; j_call: TRBJ2-2; clone_size: NA; v_call: TRBV6-2/TRBV6-3; cdr3_nt: TGTGCCAGCAGTTACGGAGGACAGATTAACACCGGGGAGCTGTTTTTT; cdr3_aa: CASSYGGQINTGELFF
d_call: NA; j_call: TRBJ1-4; clone_size: few; v_call: TRBV29-1; cdr3_nt: TGCAGCGTTCAGGTCGGGGTATCTGAAAAACTGTTTTTT; cdr3_aa: CSVQVGVSEKLFF
d_call: NA; j_call: TRBJ2-5; clone_size: few; v_call: TRBV10-3; cdr3_nt: TGTGCCATCAGTGGTTCAGGGCTGGAGGAGACCCAGTACTTC; cdr3_aa: CAISGSGLEETQYF
d_call: NA; j_call: TRBJ2-3; clone_size: NA; v_call: TRBV7-8; cdr3_nt: TGTGCCAGCAGCTTGTTAAGAGGAGATACGCAGTATTTT; cdr3_aa: CASSLLRGDTQYF
d_call: TRBD2; j_call: TRBJ2-7; clone_size: many; v_call: TRBV12-3/TRBV12-4; cdr3_nt: TGTGCCAGCAGTTCTAGCGGGAGGAGGGGCGAGCAGTACTTC; cdr3_aa: CASSSSGRRGEQYF
d_call: TRBD1; j_call: TRBJ2-6; clone_size: NA; v_call: TRBV7-9; cdr3_nt: TGTGCCAGCAGCTTAGCGAAACGTGACAGGGGGCTAACCGGGGCCAACGTCCTGACTTTC; cdr3_aa: CASSLAKRDRGLTGANVLTF
d_call: NA; j_call: TRBJ2-1; clone_size: few; v_call: TRBV5-5; cdr3_nt: TGTGCCAGCAGCTTGGGAAGTGGCTACCCCTCGGCCAATGAGCAGTTCTTC; cdr3_aa: CASSLGSGYPSANEQFF